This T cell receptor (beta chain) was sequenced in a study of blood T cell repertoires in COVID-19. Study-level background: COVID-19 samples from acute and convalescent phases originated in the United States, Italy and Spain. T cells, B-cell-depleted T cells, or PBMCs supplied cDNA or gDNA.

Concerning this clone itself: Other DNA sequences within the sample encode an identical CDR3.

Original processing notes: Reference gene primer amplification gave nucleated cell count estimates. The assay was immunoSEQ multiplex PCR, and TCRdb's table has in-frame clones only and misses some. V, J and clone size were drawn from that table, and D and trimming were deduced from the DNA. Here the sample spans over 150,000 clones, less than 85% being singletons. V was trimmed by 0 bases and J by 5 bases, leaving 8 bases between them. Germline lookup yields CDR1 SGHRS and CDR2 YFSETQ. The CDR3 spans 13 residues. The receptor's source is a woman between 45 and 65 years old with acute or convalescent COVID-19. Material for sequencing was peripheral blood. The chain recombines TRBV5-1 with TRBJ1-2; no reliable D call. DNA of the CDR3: TGCGCCAGCAGCTTGGAGGCAGGATATGGCTACACCTTC. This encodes CASSLEAGYGYTF.